This paragraph reports one TCR beta chain. The antigen is not known. The sample originates from a study of cytomegalovirus exposure and HLA in healthy donors. General study results and limits: The dataset shows that most TCR sequences were rare, while some public TCRs occurred in many donors. Indistinguishability led to the exclusion of some V segments, TRBV6-2 and TRBV6-3 included. Cytomegalovirus association was assigned to more than 150 TCR beta chains.

The PCR used 60 Vbeta and 13 Jbeta primers. Profiled with immunoSEQ multiplex PCR; TCRdb holds only in-frame clones, not every one. The table shows approximately 150,000 clones, with roughly 72% occurring only once. This CDR3 is built from 16 residues. Germline CDR1 and CDR2: SGHVS and FQNEAQ. Germline trimming cut 0 bases from V and 6 bases from J; bases unmatched to any gene: 4. Sequenced: PBMCs. The origin of this receptor is a woman aged 40-49 years in good health and CMV-seronegative. V usage is TRBV7-8 and J usage is TRBJ1-4, with 10 positions matching TRBD1. CDR3 coding DNA: TGTGCCAGCAGCTTAGCGCGTGGGACAGGGGATGAAAAACTGTTTTTT. The encoded protein is CASSLARGTGDEKLFF.